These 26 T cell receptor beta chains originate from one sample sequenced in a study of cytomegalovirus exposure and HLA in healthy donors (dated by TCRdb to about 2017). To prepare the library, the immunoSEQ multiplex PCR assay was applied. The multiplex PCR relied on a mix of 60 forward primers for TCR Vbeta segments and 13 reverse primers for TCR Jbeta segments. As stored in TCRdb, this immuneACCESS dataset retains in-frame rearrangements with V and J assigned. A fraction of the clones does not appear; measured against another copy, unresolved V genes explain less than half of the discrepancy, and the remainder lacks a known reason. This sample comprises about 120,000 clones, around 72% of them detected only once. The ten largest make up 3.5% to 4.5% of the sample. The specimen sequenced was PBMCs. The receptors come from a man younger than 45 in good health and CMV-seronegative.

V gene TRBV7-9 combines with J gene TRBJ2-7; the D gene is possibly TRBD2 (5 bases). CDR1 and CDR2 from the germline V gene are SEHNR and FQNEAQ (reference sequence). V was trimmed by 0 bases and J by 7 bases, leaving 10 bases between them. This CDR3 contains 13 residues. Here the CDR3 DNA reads TGTGCCAGCAGCTTAGCGGTAGAGGGAGAGCAGTACTTC. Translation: CASSLAVEGEQYF.

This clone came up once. CDR3 region: CASSMDLQETQYF. Written as DNA, the CDR3 is TGTGCCAGTAGTATGGACTTACAAGAGACCCAGTACTTC. V gene TRBV19 combines with J gene TRBJ2-5; a weak D match, TRBD2 (5 bases). The ends were cut back, 3 bases at V and 2 bases at J, with 7 bases in the middle. Germline V lookup: CDR1 LNHDA, CDR2 SQIVND (reference sequence). The CDR3 length is 13 residues.

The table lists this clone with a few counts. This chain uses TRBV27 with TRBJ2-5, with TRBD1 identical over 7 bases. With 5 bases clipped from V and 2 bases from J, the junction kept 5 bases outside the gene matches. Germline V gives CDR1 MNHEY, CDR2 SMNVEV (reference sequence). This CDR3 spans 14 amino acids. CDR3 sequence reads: CASSPWTGQETQYF. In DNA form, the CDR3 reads TGTGCCAGCAGTCCTTGGACAGGACAAGAGACCCAGTACTTC.

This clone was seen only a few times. The chain's CDR3 is CASSHPDREGTEAFF. The CDR3 DNA sequence: TGTGCCAGCAGCCACCCGGACAGGGAGGGAACTGAAGCTTTCTTT. The chain employs TRBV4-2 and TRBJ1-1; 8 bases align to TRBD1. Germline CDR1 and CDR2: LGHNA and YNFKEQ. The ends lost 3 bases at V and 5 bases at J; junction bases unmatched: 8. The CDR3 runs 15 residues.

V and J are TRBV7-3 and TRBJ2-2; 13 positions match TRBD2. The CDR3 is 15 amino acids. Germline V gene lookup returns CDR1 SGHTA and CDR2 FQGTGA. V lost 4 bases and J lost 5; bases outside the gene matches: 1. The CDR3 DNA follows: TGTGCCAGCAGCTCGGGACTAGCGGGGACCGGGGAGCTGTTTTTT. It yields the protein CASSSGLAGTGELFF.

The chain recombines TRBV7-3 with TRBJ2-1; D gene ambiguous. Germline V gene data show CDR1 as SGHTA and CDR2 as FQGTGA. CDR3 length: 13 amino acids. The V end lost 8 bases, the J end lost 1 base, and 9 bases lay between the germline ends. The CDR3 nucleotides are TGTGCCAGCTCTCCCGGGTCCTACAATGAGCAGTTCTTC. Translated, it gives CASSPGSYNEQFF. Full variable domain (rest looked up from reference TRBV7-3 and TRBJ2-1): GAGVSQTPSNKVTEKGKYVELRCDPISGHTALYWYRQSLGQGPEFLIYFQGTGAADDSGLPNDRFFAVRPEGSVSTLKIQRTERGDSAVYLCASSPGSYNEQFFGPGTRLTVL.

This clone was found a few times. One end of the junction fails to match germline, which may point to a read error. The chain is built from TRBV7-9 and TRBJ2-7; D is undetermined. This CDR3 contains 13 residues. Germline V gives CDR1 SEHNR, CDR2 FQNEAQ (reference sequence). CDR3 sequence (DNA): TGTTCCAGCAGCTTAGACTCGACATACGAGCAGTACTTC. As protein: CSSSLDSTYEQYF. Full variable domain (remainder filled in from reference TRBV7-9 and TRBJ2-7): DTGVSQNPRHKITKRGQNVTFRCDPISEHNRLYWYRQTLGQGPEFLTYFQNEAQLEKSRLLSDRFSAERPKGSFSTLEIQRTEQGDSAMYLCSSSLDSTYEQYFGPGTRLTVT.

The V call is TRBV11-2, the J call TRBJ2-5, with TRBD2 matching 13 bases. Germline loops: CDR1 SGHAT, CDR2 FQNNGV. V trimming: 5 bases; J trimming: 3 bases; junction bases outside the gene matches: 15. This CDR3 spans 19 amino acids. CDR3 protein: CASSPGLAGAAGGEETQYF. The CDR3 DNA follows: TGTGCCAGCAGCCCCGGACTAGCGGGGGCCGCGGGTGGCGAAGAGACCCAGTACTTC. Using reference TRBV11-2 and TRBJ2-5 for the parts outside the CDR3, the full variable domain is EAGVAQSPRYKIIEKRQSVAFWCNPISGHATLYWYQQILGQGPKLLIQFQNNGVVDDSQLPKDRFSAERLKGVDSTLKIQPAKLEDSAVYLCASSPGLAGAAGGEETQYFGPGTRLLVL.

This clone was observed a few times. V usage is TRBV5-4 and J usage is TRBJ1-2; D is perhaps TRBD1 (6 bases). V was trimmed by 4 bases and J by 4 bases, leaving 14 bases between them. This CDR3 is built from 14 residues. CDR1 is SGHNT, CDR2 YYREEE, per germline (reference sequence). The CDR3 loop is CASSPGQRTYGYTF. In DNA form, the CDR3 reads TGTGCCAGCAGCCCGGGACAAAGAACCTATGGCTACACCTTC.

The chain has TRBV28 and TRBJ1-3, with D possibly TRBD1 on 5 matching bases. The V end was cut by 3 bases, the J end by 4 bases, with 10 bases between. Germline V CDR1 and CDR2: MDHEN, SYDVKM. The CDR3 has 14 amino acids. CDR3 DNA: TGTGCCAGCAGTTTTGTGGGGCACGGAAACACCATATATTTT. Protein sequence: CASSFVGHGNTIYF.

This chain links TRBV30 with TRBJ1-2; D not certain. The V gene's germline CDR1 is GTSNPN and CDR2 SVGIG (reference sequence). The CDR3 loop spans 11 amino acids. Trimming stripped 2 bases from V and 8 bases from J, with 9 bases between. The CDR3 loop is CAWSYYEGYTF. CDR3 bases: TGTGCCTGGAGTTACTATGAGGGCTACACCTTC.

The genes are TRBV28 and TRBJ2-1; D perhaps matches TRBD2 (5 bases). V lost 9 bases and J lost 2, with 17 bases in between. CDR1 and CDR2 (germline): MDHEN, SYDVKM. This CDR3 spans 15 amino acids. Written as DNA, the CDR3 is TGTGCCAGTCCCCCCACGGGGTTAACCTACAATGAGCAGTTCTTC. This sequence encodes CASPPTGLTYNEQFF.

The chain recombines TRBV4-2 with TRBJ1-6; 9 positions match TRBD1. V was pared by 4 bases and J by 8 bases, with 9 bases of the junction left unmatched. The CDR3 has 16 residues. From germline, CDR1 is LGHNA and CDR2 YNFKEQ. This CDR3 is CASSRGGQGVYSPLHF. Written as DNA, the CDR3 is TGTGCCAGCAGCCGCGGGGGACAGGGAGTTTATTCACCCCTCCACTTT.

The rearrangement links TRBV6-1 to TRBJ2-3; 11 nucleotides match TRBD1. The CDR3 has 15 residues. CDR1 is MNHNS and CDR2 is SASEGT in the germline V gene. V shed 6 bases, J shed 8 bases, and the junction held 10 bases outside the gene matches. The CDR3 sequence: CASSGTGGNLGTQYF. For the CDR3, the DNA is TGTGCCAGCAGCGGGACAGGGGGAAACCTAGGTACGCAGTATTTT.

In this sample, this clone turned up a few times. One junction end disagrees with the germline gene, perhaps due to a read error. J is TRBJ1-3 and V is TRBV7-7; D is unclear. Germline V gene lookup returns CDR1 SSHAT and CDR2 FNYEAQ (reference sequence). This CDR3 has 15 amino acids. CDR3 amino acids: CASSSGLGSGNTIYF. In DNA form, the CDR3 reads TGTGCTAGCAGCTCAGGCTTGGGCTCTGGAAACACCATATATTTT.

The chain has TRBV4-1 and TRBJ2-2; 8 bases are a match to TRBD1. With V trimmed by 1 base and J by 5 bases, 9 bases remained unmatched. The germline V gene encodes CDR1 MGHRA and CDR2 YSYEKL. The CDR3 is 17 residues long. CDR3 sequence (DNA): TGCGCCAGCAGCCAAGCCGGAACAGGGGGTGAGACCGGGGAGCTGTTTTTT. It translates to CASSQAGTGGETGELFF.

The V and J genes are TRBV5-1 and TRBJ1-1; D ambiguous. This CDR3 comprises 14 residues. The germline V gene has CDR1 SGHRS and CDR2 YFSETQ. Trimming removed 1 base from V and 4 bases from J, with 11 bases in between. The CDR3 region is CASSLTNGGTEAFF. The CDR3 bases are TGCGCCAGCAGCTTGACGAATGGCGGCACTGAAGCTTTCTTT.

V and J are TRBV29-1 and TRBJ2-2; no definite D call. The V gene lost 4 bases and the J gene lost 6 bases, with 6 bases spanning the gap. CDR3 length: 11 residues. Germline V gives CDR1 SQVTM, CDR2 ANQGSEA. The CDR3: CSVGVAGELFF. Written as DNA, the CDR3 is TGCAGCGTTGGAGTCGCCGGGGAGCTGTTTTTT.

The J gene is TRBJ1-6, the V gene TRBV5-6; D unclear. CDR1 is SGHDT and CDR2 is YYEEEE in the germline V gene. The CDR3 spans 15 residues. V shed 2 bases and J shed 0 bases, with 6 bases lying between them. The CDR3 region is CASSLTSSYNSPLHF. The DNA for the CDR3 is TGTGCCAGCAGCTTAACAAGCTCCTATAATTCACCCCTCCACTTT.

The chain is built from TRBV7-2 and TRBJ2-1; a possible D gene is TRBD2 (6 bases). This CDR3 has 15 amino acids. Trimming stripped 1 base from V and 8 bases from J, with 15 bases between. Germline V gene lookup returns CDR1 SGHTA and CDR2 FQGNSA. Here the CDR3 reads CASSLGAQGGDEQFF. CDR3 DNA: TGTGCCAGCAGCTTAGGGGCCCAGGGCGGGGATGAGCAGTTCTTC.

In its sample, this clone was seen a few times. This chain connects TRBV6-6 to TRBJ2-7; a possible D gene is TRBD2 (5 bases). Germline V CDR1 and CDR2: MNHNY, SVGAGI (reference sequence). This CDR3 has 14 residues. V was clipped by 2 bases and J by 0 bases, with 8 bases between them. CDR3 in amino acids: CASSYVGSSYEQYF. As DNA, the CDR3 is TGTGCCAGCAGTTACGTAGGGAGCTCCTACGAGCAGTACTTC.

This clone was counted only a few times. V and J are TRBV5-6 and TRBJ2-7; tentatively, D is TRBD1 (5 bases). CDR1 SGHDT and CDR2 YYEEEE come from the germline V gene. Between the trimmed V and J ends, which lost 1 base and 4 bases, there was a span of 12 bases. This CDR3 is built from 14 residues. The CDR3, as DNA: TGTGCCAGCAGCTTGTCCCCAGGGCCGTACGAGCAGTACTTC. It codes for CASSLSPGPYEQYF.

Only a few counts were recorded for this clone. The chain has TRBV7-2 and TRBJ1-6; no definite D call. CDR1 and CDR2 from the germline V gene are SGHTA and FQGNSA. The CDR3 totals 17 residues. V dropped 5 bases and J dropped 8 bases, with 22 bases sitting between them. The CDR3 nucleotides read TGTGCCAGCAGCCCAAGGCGGGCTTCGGCGGGCGATTCACCCCTCCACTTT. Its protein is CASSPRRASAGDSPLHF.

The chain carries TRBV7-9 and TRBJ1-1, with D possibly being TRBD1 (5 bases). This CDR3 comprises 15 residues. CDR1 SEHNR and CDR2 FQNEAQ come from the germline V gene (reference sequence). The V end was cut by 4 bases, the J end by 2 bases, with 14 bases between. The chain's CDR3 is CASSSASTDNTEAFF. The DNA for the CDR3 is TGTGCCAGCAGCTCAGCCTCGACAGACAACACTGAAGCTTTCTTT.

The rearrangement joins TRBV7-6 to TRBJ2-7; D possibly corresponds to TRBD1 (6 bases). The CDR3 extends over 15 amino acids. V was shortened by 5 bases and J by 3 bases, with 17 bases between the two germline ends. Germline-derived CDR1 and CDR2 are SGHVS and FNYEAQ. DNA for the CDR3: TGTGCCAGCAGCCTTTCCTCGGTACAGGGCTACGAGCAGTACTTC. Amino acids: CASSLSSVQGYEQYF.

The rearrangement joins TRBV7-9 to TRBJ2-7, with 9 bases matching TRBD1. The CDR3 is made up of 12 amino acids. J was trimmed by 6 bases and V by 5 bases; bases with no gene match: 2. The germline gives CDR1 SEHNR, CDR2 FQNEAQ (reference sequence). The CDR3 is CASSLDRGEQYF. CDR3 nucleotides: TGTGCCAGCAGCCTGGACAGGGGCGAGCAGTACTTC.